This record looks at one T cell receptor beta chain sequence and its context. The antigen remains unidentified. What was sequenced were expressed TCRB transcripts, since all of the isolated RNA had been reverse transcribed. This table comes from immunoSEQ multiplex PCR, and its TCRdb copy is limited to in-frame clones, with some not included. The sample contains 65,000 to 85,000 clones, around 49% of which appear only once. These data come from a study of beta chain features in type 1 diabetes. CDR1 and CDR2 from the germline V gene are MNHNY and SVGAGI (reference sequence). This CDR3 has 14 residues. V shed 7 bases, J shed 6 bases, and the junction held 7 bases outside the gene matches. Regarding the study as a whole: Whether TCRB rearrangement is influenced by HLA type was left unresolved in this analysis. For Type 1 diabetes patients, all four CD4+ subsets carried TCRB CDR3s that were moderately but significantly shorter.

Sequencing used central memory CD4+ T cells from blood. The TCR originated in a man aged 30 to 39 with type 1 diabetes. The chain is built from TRBV6-6 and TRBJ2-5, with 11 nucleotides matching TRBD2. Written as DNA, the CDR3 is TGTGCCAGCACGGTAGCGGGGGGGAGAAAGACCCAGTACTTC. This translates into CASTVAGGRKTQYF.